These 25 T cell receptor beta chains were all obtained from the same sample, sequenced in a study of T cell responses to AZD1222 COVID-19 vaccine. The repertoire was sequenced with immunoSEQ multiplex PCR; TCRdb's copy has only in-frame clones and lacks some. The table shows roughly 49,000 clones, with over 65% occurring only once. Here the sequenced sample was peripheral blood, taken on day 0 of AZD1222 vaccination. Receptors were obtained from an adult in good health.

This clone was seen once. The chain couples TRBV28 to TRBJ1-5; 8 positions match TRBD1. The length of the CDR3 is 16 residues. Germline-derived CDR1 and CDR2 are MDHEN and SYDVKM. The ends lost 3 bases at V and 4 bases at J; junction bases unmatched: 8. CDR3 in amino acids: CASSFFGQGGNQPQHF. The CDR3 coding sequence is TGTGCCAGCAGTTTTTTCGGACAGGGTGGGAATCAGCCCCAGCATTTT.

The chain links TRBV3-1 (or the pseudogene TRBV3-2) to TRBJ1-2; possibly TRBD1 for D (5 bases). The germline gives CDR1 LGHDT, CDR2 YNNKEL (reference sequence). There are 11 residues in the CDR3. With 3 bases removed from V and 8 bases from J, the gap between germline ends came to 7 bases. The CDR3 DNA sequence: TGTGCCAGCAGCCACTGGGGCGGCTACACCTTC. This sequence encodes CASSHWGGYTF.

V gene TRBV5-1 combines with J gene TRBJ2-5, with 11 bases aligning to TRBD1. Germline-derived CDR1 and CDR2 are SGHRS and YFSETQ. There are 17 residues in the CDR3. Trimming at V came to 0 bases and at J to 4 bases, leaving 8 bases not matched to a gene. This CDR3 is CASSLGSWTGGRETQYF. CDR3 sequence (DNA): TGCGCCAGCAGCTTGGGATCCTGGACAGGGGGCCGAGAGACCCAGTACTTC.

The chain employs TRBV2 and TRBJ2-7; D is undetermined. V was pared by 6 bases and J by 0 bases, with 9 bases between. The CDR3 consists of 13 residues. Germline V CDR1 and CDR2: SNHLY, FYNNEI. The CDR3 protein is CASSPQGSYEQYV. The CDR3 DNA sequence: TGTGCCAGCAGCCCCCAAGGCTCCTACGAGCAGTACGTC.

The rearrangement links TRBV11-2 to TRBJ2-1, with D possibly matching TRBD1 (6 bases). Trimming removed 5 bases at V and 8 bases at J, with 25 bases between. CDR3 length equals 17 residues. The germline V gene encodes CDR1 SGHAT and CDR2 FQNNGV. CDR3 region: CASSPDVRTAGNDEQFF. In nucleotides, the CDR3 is TGTGCCAGCAGCCCAGATGTGCGGACAGCCGGTAACGATGAGCAGTTCTTC.

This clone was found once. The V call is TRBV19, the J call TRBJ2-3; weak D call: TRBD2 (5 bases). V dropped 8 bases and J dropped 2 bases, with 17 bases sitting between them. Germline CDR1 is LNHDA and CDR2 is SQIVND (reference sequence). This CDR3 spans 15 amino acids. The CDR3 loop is CASSDRGGDTDTQYF. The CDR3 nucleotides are TGTGCCAGTTCCGACCGGGGTGGGGACACAGATACGCAGTATTTT.

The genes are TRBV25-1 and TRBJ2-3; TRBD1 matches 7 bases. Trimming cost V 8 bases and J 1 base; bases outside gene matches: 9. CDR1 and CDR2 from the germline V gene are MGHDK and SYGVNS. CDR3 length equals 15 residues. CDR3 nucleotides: TGTGCCAGCGGAGCTACAGGGGCCGGCACAGATACGCAGTATTTT. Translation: CASGATGAGTDTQYF.

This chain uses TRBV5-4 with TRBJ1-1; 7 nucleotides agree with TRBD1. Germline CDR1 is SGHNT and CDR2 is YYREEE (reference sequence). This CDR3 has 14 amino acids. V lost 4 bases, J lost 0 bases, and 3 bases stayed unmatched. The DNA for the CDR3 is TGTGCCAGCAGCCGAGGGGGCATGAACACTGAAGCTTTCTTT. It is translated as CASSRGGMNTEAFF. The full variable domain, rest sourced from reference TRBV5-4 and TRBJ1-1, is ETGVTQSPTHLIKTRGQQVTLRCSSQSGHNTVSWYQQALGQGPQFIFQYYREEENGRGNFPPRFSGLQFPNYSSELNVNALELDDSALYLCASSRGGMNTEAFFGQGTRLTVV.

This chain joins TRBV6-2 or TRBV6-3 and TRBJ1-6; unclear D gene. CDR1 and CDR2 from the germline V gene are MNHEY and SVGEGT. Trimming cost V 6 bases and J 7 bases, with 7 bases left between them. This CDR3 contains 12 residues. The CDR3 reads CASSRGNSPLHF. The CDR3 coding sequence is TGTGCCAGCAGCCGCGGGAATTCACCCCTCCACTTT.

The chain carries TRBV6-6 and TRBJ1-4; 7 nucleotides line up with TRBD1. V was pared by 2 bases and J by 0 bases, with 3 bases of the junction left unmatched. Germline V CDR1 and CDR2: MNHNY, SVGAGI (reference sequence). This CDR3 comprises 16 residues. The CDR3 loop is CASSYGTASTNEKLFF. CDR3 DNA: TGTGCCAGCAGTTACGGGACAGCTTCAACTAATGAAAAACTGTTTTTT.

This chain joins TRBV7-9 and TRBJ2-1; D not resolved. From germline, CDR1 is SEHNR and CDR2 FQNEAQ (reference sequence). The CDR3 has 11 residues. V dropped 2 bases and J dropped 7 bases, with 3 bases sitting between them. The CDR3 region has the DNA TGTGCCAGCAGCTTATCAAATGAGCAGTTCTTC. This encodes CASSLSNEQFF.

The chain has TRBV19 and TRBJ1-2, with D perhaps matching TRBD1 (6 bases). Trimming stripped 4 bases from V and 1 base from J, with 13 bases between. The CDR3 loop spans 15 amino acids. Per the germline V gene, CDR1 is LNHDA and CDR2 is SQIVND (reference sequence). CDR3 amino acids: CASSTRDIYNYGYTF. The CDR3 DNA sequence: TGTGCCAGTAGTACCCGGGACATCTATAACTATGGCTACACCTTC.

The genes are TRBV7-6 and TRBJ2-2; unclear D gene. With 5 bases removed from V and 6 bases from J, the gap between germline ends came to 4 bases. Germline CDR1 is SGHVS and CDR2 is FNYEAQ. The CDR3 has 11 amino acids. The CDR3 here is CASSTAGELFF. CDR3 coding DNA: TGTGCCAGCAGCACAGCCGGGGAGCTGTTTTTT.

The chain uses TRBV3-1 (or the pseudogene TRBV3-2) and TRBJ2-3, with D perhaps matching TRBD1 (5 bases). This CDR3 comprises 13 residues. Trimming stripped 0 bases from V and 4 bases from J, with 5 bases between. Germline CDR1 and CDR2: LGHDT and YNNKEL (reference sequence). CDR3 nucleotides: TGTGCCAGCAGCCAAGAAGGGGCAGATACGCAGTATTTT. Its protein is CASSQEGADTQYF.

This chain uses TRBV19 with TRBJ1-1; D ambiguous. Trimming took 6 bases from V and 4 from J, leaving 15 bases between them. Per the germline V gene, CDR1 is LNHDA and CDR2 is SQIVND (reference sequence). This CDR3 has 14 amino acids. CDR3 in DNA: TGTGCCAGTAGGAGCCGGGCTGATGGCACTGAAGCTTTCTTT. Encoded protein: CASRSRADGTEAFF.

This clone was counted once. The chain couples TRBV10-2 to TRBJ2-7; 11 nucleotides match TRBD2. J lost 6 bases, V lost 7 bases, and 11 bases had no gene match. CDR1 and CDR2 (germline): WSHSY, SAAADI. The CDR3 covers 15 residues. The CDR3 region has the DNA TGCGCCAGCACCATGCCCGGGACTAGCGGCGGCGAGCAGTACTTC. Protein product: CASTMPGTSGGEQYF.

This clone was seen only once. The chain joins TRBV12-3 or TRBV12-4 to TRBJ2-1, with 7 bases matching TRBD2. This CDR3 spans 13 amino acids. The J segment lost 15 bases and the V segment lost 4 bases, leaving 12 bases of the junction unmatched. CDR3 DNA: TGTGCCAGCAGTTCCTTGGGCGGGAGAGTGCCGTTCTTC. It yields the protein CASSSLGGRVPFF.

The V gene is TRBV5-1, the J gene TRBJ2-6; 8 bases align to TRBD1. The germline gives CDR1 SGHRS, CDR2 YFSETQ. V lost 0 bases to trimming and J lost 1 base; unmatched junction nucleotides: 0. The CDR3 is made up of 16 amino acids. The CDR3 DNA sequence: TGCGCCAGCAGCTTGGGGACAGGGTCTGGGGCCAACGTCCTGACTTTC. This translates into CASSLGTGSGANVLTF.

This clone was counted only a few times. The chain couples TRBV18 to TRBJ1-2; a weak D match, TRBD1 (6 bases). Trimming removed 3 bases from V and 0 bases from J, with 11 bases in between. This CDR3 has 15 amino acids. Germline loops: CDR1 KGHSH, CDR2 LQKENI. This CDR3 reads CASSPGAGTNYGYTF. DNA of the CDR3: TGTGCCAGCTCACCGGGGGCAGGGACTAACTATGGCTACACCTTC.

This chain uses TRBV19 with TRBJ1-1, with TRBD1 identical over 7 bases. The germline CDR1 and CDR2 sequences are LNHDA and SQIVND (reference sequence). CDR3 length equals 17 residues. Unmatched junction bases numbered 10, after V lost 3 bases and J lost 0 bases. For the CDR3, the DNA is TGTGCCAGTAGTATGTACCCGACAGGGACCTTGAACACTGAAGCTTTCTTT. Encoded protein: CASSMYPTGTLNTEAFF.

The CDR3 coding sequence is TGTGCTAGTGGTCCGGGACAGGGGAGTTCTGAGCAGTTCTTC. Residues: CASGPGQGSSEQFF. The V call is TRBV12-5, the J call TRBJ2-1; TRBD1 aligns across 10 bases. This CDR3 comprises 14 residues. The germline V gene has CDR1 LGHNT and CDR2 FRNRAP. Trimming at V came to 5 bases and at J to 9 bases, leaving 7 bases not matched to a gene.

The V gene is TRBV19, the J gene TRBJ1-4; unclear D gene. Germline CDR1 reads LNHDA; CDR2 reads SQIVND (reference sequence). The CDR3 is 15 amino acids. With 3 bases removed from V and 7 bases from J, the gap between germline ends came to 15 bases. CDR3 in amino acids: CASSIRVVGVEKLFF. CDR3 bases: TGTGCCAGTAGTATTCGAGTCGTGGGAGTTGAAAAACTGTTTTTT.

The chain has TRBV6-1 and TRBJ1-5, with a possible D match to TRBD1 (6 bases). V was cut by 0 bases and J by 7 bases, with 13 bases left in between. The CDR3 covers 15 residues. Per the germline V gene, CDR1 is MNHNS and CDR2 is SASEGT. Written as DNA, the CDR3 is TGTGCCAGCAGTGAAGCGCTAGGGACAAAACAGCCCCAGCATTTT. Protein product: CASSEALGTKQPQHF.

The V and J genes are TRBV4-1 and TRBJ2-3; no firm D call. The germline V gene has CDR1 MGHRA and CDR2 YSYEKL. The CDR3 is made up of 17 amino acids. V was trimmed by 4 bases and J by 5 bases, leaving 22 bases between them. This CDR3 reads CASSPPPSAPFVDTQYF. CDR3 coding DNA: TGCGCCAGCAGCCCCCCCCCATCGGCACCTTTTGTAGATACGCAGTATTTT.

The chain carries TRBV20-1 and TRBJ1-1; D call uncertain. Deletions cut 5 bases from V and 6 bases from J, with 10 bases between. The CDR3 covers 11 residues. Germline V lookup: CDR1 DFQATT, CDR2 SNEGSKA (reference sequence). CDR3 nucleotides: TGCAGTGCTTCCCAGTGGTCTGAAGCTTTCTTT. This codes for CSASQWSEAFF.